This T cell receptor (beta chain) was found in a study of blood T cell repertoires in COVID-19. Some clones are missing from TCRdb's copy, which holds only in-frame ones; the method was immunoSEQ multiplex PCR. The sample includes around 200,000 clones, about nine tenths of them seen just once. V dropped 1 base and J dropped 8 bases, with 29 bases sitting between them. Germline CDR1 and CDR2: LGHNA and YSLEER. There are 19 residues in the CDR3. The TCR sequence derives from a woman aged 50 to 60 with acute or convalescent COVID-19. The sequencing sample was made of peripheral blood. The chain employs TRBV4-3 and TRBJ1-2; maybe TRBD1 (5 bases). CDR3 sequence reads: CASSQVGGSYGKGFKGYTF. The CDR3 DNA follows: TGCGCCAGCAGCCAAGTGGGGGGATCTTACGGAAAGGGGTTTAAAGGCTACACCTTC.